The present T cell receptor beta chain was sequenced within a study of regulatory T cells in long-lasting Graves disease. Study as a whole: Freshly diagnosed Graves' patients had used antithyroid drugs for under 3 months.

Library construction for TCR beta used iRepertoire HTBI primers and Arm-PCR of CDR3 regions. Original methodology: The samples included around 65 TRBV and under 15 TRBJ segments. TCRdb recomputed calls from the multiplex PCR reads with MiXCR, one row per CDR3 protein. The V and J calls come from TCRdb's annotation, not from the publication. The top ten hold approximately 20% of the sample, which has approximately 210,000 distinct CDR3 sequences, around 20% seen once. This clonotype showed up just a few times. The antigen remains unidentified. Time point in this sample: newly diagnosed GD, antithyroid drugs for less than 3 months. PBMC-derived RNA was used for the TCR library. Germline lookup yields CDR1 DFQATT and CDR2 SNEGSKA (reference sequence). This CDR3 has 13 residues. J gave up 2 bases and V 5 bases, and 3 bases lay outside the gene matches. Regarding the study as a whole: Persistent patients had a count of shared public clonotypes (around 2,700) that exceeded that of new patients (about 870). Favoring TRBV28, TRBJ1-2 and TRBJ2-5 was a feature seen in persistent disease.

The gene calls are TRBV20-1 and TRBJ2-5; 9 positions match TRBD1. The clonotype was recovered from a female donor with Graves disease. The sample was peripheral blood mononuclear cells (PBMCs), taken at new diagnosis, from a patient treated with antithyroid drugs. The DNA of the CDR3 is TGCAGTGCTCCCGACAGGGGGCAAGAGACCCAGTACTTC. Translation gives CSAPDRGQETQYF.